The 20 T cell receptor beta chains given below trace back to one sample, sequenced in a study of HIV-infected children after antiretroviral therapy interruption. RNA-based 3' RACE libraries used unique molecular identifiers. Each CDR3 protein gets one entry after TCRdb re-called the 3' RACE reads with MiXCR. The sample holds roughly 15,000 distinct CDR3 sequences, 3% to 4% seen once. The treatment denotes: PENTA 11 planned treatment interruption arm or continuous ART arm. The specimen comprised CD45RA+ CD4+ T cells from PBMCs, sampled from a donor given antiretroviral therapy, either interrupted or continuous. The subset was: naive CD4+ CD45RA+ CD45RO- T cells. All receptors derive from a child aged 2 to 17 with HIV.

This clonotype was seen repeatedly, ten times or more. This chain joins TRBV28 and TRBJ1-6; perhaps TRBD1 as D (5 bases). Germline CDR1 is MDHEN and CDR2 is SYDVKM. V was pared by 5 bases and J by 8 bases, with 19 bases between. There are 16 residues in the CDR3. CDR3 DNA: TGTGCCAGCAGTCTGGGACTTTCACAGGTGGATTCACCCCTCCACTTT. Translation gives CASSLGLSQVDSPLHF.

This clonotype has at least ten counts. The chain links TRBV7-2 to TRBJ2-5; D might be TRBD1 or TRBD2, each matching 6 bases. V was cut by 5 bases and J by 7 bases, with 23 bases left in between. The CDR3 is 16 amino acids. Germline assignment: CDR1 SGHTA and CDR2 FQGNSA. The CDR3 nucleotides read TGTGCCAGCAGCCAGAAAACGGGGGCGTCTCCGTTGACCCAGTACTTC. This codes for CASSQKTGASPLTQYF.

This clonotype was counted at least ten times. The rearrangement links TRBV2 to TRBJ1-3; D remains ambiguous. The CDR3 has 15 residues. Between the trimmed V and J ends, which lost 7 bases and 1 base, there was a span of 14 bases. Looked up from germline, CDR1 is SNHLY and CDR2 is FYNNEI. In nucleotides, the CDR3 is TGTGCCAGCAACCCTCAGGCTTCGTCTGGAAACACCATATATTTT. Its protein product is CASNPQASSGNTIYF.

The chain recombines TRBV19 with TRBJ2-7; D remains unclear. From germline, CDR1 is LNHDA and CDR2 SQIVND (reference sequence). V was clipped by 9 bases and J by 10 bases, with 13 bases between them. CDR3 length: 10 residues. The chain's CDR3 is CASSLYEQYF. The CDR3 DNA reads TGTGCCAGCAGTCTCTATGAACAGTACTTC.

This clonotype qualifies as medium-sized (0.01 to 0.1%). CDR3 nucleotides: TGTGCCAGCAGCTCGGTCAGGTCACCCCTCCACTTT. It yields the protein CASSSVRSPLHF. The chain employs TRBV11-2 and TRBJ1-6; D unclear. The CDR3 consists of 12 residues. The V end was cut by 4 bases, the J end by 10 bases, with 8 bases between. Germline CDR1 SGHAT, CDR2 FQNNGV.

This clonotype is deemed medium-sized. The chain is built from TRBV7-9 and TRBJ2-3; D may be TRBD1 (7 bases). From germline, CDR1 is SEHNR and CDR2 FQNEAQ (reference sequence). Trimming took 5 bases from V and 4 from J, leaving 13 bases between them. The length of the CDR3 is 14 residues. CDR3: CASSPQGGADTQYF. The CDR3 nucleotides read TGTGCCAGCAGCCCTCAGGGGGGCGCAGATACGCAGTATTTT.

By sample share, this clonotype is medium-sized. This chain uses TRBV4-2 with TRBJ2-1; the D is unclear. The CDR3 has 13 residues. The ends were cut back, 4 bases at V and 9 bases at J, with 13 bases in the middle. Germline CDR1 reads LGHNA; CDR2 reads YNFKEQ. CDR3 sequence (DNA): TGTGCCAGCAGCCGCGACAACTATGCTGAGCAGTTCTTC. Protein: CASSRDNYAEQFF.

This clonotype has at least ten counts. The V gene is TRBV10-3, the J gene TRBJ2-7, with 7 positions matching TRBD2. V shed 10 bases, J shed 10 bases, and the junction held 13 bases outside the gene matches. Germline-derived CDR1 and CDR2 are ENHRY and SYGVKD. The CDR3 is 12 amino acids. The DNA for the CDR3 is TGTGCCAGCGGTGATGAGGGGAGGGAACAGTACTTC. Protein sequence: CASGDEGREQYF.

This clonotype is medium-sized within its sample. Germline is not matched at one junction end, which may reflect a read error. This chain joins TRBV12-3 or TRBV12-4 and TRBJ2-7; D is unclear. The CDR3 is 13 amino acids. CDR3 region: CASSFDNSYEQYF. CDR3 bases: TGTGCAAGCAGCTTTGACAACTCCTATGAACAGTACTTC.

The table lists this clonotype with many counts. The V gene is TRBV3-1, the J gene TRBJ2-2; no definite D call. Between the trimmed V and J ends, which lost 0 bases and 5 bases, there was a span of 7 bases. This CDR3 spans 14 amino acids. Germline CDR1 reads LGHDT; CDR2 reads YNNKEL (reference sequence). The CDR3 DNA follows: TGTGCCAGCAGCCAAGATTTCGGGACCGGGGAGCTGTTTTTT. As protein: CASSQDFGTGELFF.

By its share, this clonotype is medium-sized. The chain links TRBV24-1 to TRBJ2-5, with a possible D match to TRBD2 (6 bases). CDR1 and CDR2 from the germline V gene are KGHDR and SFDVKD. The length of the CDR3 is 15 residues. V was clipped by 4 bases and J by 4 bases, with 15 bases between them. Here the CDR3 reads CATSDPRGSSETQYF. The CDR3, as DNA: TGTGCCACCAGTGACCCGCGGGGCAGTTCAGAGACCCAGTACTTC.

This clonotype was picked up many times. The chain carries TRBV6-2 or TRBV6-3 and TRBJ1-5, with TRBD1 matching 11 bases. J was trimmed by 2 bases and V by 6 bases; bases with no gene match: 12. CDR1 and CDR2 (germline): MNHEY, SVGEGT. The CDR3 has 18 residues. CDR3 loop: CASSSGGQGVYGNQPQHF. CDR3 sequence (DNA): TGTGCCAGCAGCTCCGGGGGACAGGGGGTCTATGGCAATCAGCCCCAGCATTTT.

This clonotype is termed medium-sized. The J gene is TRBJ2-5, the V gene TRBV7-9; 12 nucleotides line up with TRBD1. The CDR3 spans 17 residues. The V and J ends lost 4 bases and 5 bases, in that order; junction bases with no gene match: 11. Germline V gene lookup returns CDR1 SEHNR and CDR2 FQNEAQ (reference sequence). The CDR3: CASSSVPGTGGFETQYF. The CDR3 coding sequence is TGTGCCAGCAGCTCCGTCCCCGGGACAGGGGGCTTCGAGACCCAGTACTTC.

This clonotype is medium-sized in the sample. The rearrangement joins TRBV3-1 to TRBJ2-1; D is unclear. This CDR3 comprises 16 residues. V lost 5 bases and J 3 bases, leaving 17 bases between the germline ends. Germline V gives CDR1 LGHDT, CDR2 YNNKEL (reference sequence). The CDR3 sequence is CASSAASHILYNEQFF. For the CDR3, the DNA is TGTGCCAGCAGCGCTGCATCGCATATACTCTACAATGAGCAGTTCTTC.

This clonotype was picked up many times. This rearrangement joins TRBV7-9 to TRBJ1-6; 10 positions match TRBD1. The length of the CDR3 is 15 residues. The germline CDR1 and CDR2 sequences are SEHNR and FQNEAQ (reference sequence). Trimming cost V 3 bases and J 7 bases; bases outside gene matches: 3. CDR3 loop: CASSLGQGLNSPLHF. In DNA, the CDR3 is TGTGCCAGCAGCTTGGGACAGGGGTTAAATTCACCCCTCCACTTT.

This clonotype appeared many times. V gene TRBV6-6 combines with J gene TRBJ1-1; 8 nucleotides line up with TRBD1. Trimming at V came to 8 bases and at J to 14 bases, leaving 22 bases not matched to a gene. Per germline, CDR1 MNHNY and CDR2 SVGAGI (reference sequence). CDR3 length: 15 residues. CDR3 loop: CASGDAQGANTEVFF. CDR3 sequence (DNA): TGTGCCAGCGGTGATGCGCAGGGGGCAAACACAGAAGTCTTCTTT.

This clonotype has ten or more counts. This sequence joins TRBV7-3 and TRBJ2-3; no definite D call. V was cut by 5 bases and J by 2 bases, with 5 bases left in between. Germline CDR1 is SGHTA and CDR2 is FQGTGA. The CDR3 has 12 residues. CDR3 sequence (DNA): TGTGCCAGCAGCCCTGACACAGATACGCAGTATTTT. Translation gives CASSPDTDTQYF.

The table lists this clonotype with many counts. Compared with germline, one end of the junction differs, possibly owing to a read error. The chain combines TRBV11-2 with TRBJ2-7; D possibly uses TRBD1 or TRBD2 (10 bases each). This CDR3 is 18 amino acids long. Germline V gene sequence: CDR1 SGHAT, CDR2 FQNNGV. The CDR3 reads CASSSAGTGVTRSGGGSF. The CDR3 bases are TGTGCCAGCAGCTCCGCCGGGACAGGGGTGACACGAAGCGGGGGGGGGTCCTTC.

This clonotype was picked up many times. The V call is TRBV12-3 or TRBV12-4, the J call TRBJ1-2; D call uncertain. The V end was cut by 3 bases, the J end by 2 bases, with 4 bases between. There are 12 residues in the CDR3. The CDR3 loop is CASSFQNYGYTF. CDR3 in DNA: TGTGCCAGCAGTTTCCAGAACTATGGCTACACCTTC.

This clonotype occurred many times. The V and J genes are TRBV12-3 or TRBV12-4 and TRBJ1-1; D not resolved. V lost 10 bases and J 1 base, leaving 13 bases between the germline ends. The length of the CDR3 is 13 residues. This CDR3 is CATMTLRNTEAFF. For the CDR3, the DNA is TGTGCCACCATGACTCTGCGGAACACTGAAGCTTTCTTT.